What follows are 25 T cell receptor beta chains derived from one specimen sequenced in a study of blood T cell repertoires in COVID-19. Sequenced by immunoSEQ multiplex PCR; TCRdb stores in-frame clones only, minus some. The profile shows 450,000 or so clones, about 92% of them singletons. Sequencing was carried out using PBMCs or T cells enriched from blood (not recorded which). The source of these receptors is a man aged 18 to 30 who had recovered from COVID-19.

The chain employs TRBV6-5 and TRBJ1-1, with D hard to call. The CDR3 covers 14 residues. Trimming pared 2 bases from V and 3 bases from J, leaving 10 bases between. CDR1 and CDR2 from the germline V gene are MNHEY and SVGAGI. The CDR3 DNA reads TGTGCCAGCAGTTACAGGGTGAGGGACACTGAAGCTTTCTTT. Protein sequence: CASSYRVRDTEAFF.

The chain combines TRBV7-9 with TRBJ2-2, with TRBD1 as a possible D gene (6 bases). The CDR3 totals 12 residues. Germline assignment: CDR1 SEHNR and CDR2 FQNEAQ (reference sequence). V lost 5 bases and J lost 6, with 7 bases in between. The CDR3 region is CASSEGAGELFF. Written as DNA, the CDR3 is TGTGCCAGCAGCGAGGGGGCCGGGGAGCTGTTTTTT.

This chain joins TRBV5-1 and TRBJ2-5; D might be TRBD2 (6 bases). Germline values: CDR1 SGHRS, CDR2 YFSETQ. The germline V and J ends were trimmed by 3 bases and 5 bases, with 14 bases remaining between them. The CDR3 consists of 14 residues. The CDR3 DNA follows: TGCGCCAGCAGCTCCTACGGGAGCCGCGAGACCCAGTACTTC. This sequence encodes CASSSYGSRETQYF.

This clone was observed a handful of times. The chain carries TRBV28 and TRBJ1-3; D may be TRBD1 (5 bases). The CDR3 sequence is 13 residues long. Trimming took off 11 bases at V and 1 base at J, with 12 bases between the two ends. Germline loops: CDR1 MDHEN, CDR2 SYDVKM. The CDR3 sequence: CASLGGSGNTIYF. The CDR3 coding sequence is TGTGCCTCCTTGGGGGGGTCTGGAAACACCATATATTTT.

This chain uses TRBV12-3 or TRBV12-4 with TRBJ2-7; D gene ambiguous. The CDR3 runs 12 residues. V lost 2 bases and J 3 bases, leaving 5 bases between the germline ends. CDR3 DNA sequence: TGTGCCAGCAGTTTATTAAACTACGAGCAGTACTTC. Its protein product is CASSLLNYEQYF.

This chain connects TRBV7-2 to TRBJ1-1; TRBD1 matches 8 bases. The J segment lost 1 base and the V segment lost 5 bases, leaving 9 bases of the junction unmatched. Germline assignment: CDR1 SGHTA and CDR2 FQGNSA. There are 16 residues in the CDR3. CDR3 amino acids: CASSLIGTGRNTEAFF. CDR3 DNA sequence: TGTGCCAGCAGCCTAATTGGGACAGGCAGGAACACTGAAGCTTTCTTT.

This chain joins TRBV5-1 and TRBJ1-1; D is unresolved. CDR3 length equals 13 residues. The V end was cut by 4 bases, the J end by 5 bases, with 12 bases between. The germline gives CDR1 SGHRS, CDR2 YFSETQ. CDR3 DNA sequence: TGCGCCAGCAGCCAACAAACGGGGACTGAAGCTTTCTTT. Translation gives CASSQQTGTEAFF.

This chain links TRBV5-6 with TRBJ1-1, with a weak D call TRBD1 (6 bases). Germline V gene data show CDR1 as SGHDT and CDR2 as YYEEEE. The CDR3 runs 17 residues. The V end lost 3 bases, the J end lost 1 base, and 19 bases lay between the germline ends. The CDR3 nucleotides read TGTGCCAGCAGCTGCAGGGGCCACCTCTATAGGAACACTGAAGCTTTCTTT. As protein: CASSCRGHLYRNTEAFF.

This clone was detected a few times. The gene calls are TRBV13 and TRBJ1-1; 8 nucleotides align to TRBD1. V shed 5 bases, J shed 4 bases, and the junction held 9 bases outside the gene matches. CDR1 and CDR2 from the germline V gene are PRHDT and FYEKMQ (reference sequence). The CDR3 length is 15 residues. DNA of the CDR3: TGTGCCAGCAGCAGGGTCGCAGGGGGCTCCACTGAAGCTTTCTTT. Translated: CASSRVAGGSTEAFF.

The chain uses TRBV6-5 and TRBJ1-3; D gene unclear. In germline, CDR1 is MNHEY, CDR2 SVGAGI. The CDR3 has 13 amino acids. V lost 7 bases and J 4 bases, leaving 11 bases between the germline ends. The CDR3 region is CASNRALGNTIYF. The CDR3 nucleotides are TGTGCCAGCAATCGAGCTTTGGGAAACACCATATATTTT.

V usage is TRBV5-1 and J usage is TRBJ1-1, with TRBD1 matching 9 bases. Unmatched junction bases numbered 10, after V lost 5 bases and J lost 5 bases. CDR3 length: 15 amino acids. Germline lookup yields CDR1 SGHRS and CDR2 YFSETQ. Here the CDR3 reads CASSRRTGERTEAFF. DNA for the CDR3: TGCGCCAGCAGTAGACGGACAGGGGAAAGAACTGAAGCTTTCTTT.

This clone was recorded a few times. The chain employs TRBV19 and TRBJ2-3, with D possibly TRBD2 on 7 matching bases. Germline assignment: CDR1 LNHDA and CDR2 SQIVND (reference sequence). V was cut by 2 bases and J by 2 bases, with 14 bases left in between. This CDR3 comprises 16 residues. The CDR3 protein is CASSITGTKTTDTQYF. CDR3 in DNA: TGTGCCAGTAGTATAACAGGGACTAAGACCACAGATACGCAGTATTTT.

The chain combines TRBV14 with TRBJ2-1; D remains ambiguous. CDR1 is SGHDN, CDR2 FVKESK, per germline. Trimming shortened V by 0 bases and J by 5 bases, and 5 bases separated the two germline ends. The CDR3 loop spans 13 amino acids. The CDR3 bases are TGTGCCAGCAGCCAAGAGAGCAACAATGAGCAGTTCTTC. Its translation: CASSQESNNEQFF. Drawing the rest from reference TRBV14 and TRBJ2-1, the complete variable domain is EAGVTQFPSHSVIEKGQTVTLRCDPISGHDNLYWYRRVMGKEIKFLLHFVKESKQDESGMPNNRFLAERTGGTYSTLKVQPAELEDSGVYFCASSQESNNEQFFGPGTRLTVL.

The chain has TRBV7-2 and TRBJ2-1; D gene uncertain. With 2 bases removed from V and 5 bases from J, the gap between germline ends came to 7 bases. Germline loops: CDR1 SGHTA, CDR2 FQGNSA. The CDR3 is 13 residues long. DNA for the CDR3: TGTGCCAGCAGCTTATACAGAGACAATGAGCAGTTCTTC. It translates to CASSLYRDNEQFF. The full variable domain, rest sourced from reference TRBV7-2 and TRBJ2-1, is GAGVSQSPSNKVTEKGKDVELRCDPISGHTALYWYRQSLGQGLEFLIYFQGNSAPDKSGLPSDRFSAERTGGSVSTLTIQRTQQEDSAVYLCASSLYRDNEQFFGPGTRLTVL.

The gene calls are TRBV28 and TRBJ1-5, with D perhaps matching TRBD1 (6 bases). This CDR3 is built from 17 residues. From germline, CDR1 is MDHEN and CDR2 SYDVKM. V lost 1 base to trimming and J lost 2 bases, with 15 bases between them. CDR3 nucleotide sequence: TGTGCCAGCAGTTTATCTACAGGGTATCGCGGCAATCAGCCCCAGCATTTT. Protein product: CASSLSTGYRGNQPQHF.

The J gene is TRBJ2-1, the V gene TRBV18; 8 bases are shared with TRBD2. V lost 3 bases, J lost 3 bases, and 4 bases stayed unmatched. The CDR3 length is 15 residues. Germline V lookup: CDR1 KGHSH, CDR2 LQKENI. The CDR3 coding sequence is TGTGCCAGCTCACCCAGCGGGGGAGACTACAATGAGCAGTTCTTC. Its protein is CASSPSGGDYNEQFF.

V is TRBV23-1 and J is TRBJ2-7; a possible D gene is TRBD2 (6 bases). TRBV23-1 is treated as an ORF (open reading frame) with a function not yet certain. This CDR3 contains 13 residues. The V and J ends lost 4 bases and 3 bases respectively, with 10 bases between them. CDR3 in amino acids: CASSRGRFYEQYF. CDR3 bases: TGCGCCAGCAGTCGGGGGAGGTTCTACGAGCAGTACTTC.

The rearrangement uses TRBV5-1 and TRBJ1-2; TRBD1 aligns across 8 bases. The CDR3 contains 15 residues. In germline, CDR1 is SGHRS, CDR2 YFSETQ. Trimming at V came to 0 bases and at J to 2 bases, leaving 3 bases not matched to a gene. The CDR3: CASSLDQGANYGYTF. CDR3 coding DNA: TGCGCCAGCAGCTTGGACCAGGGGGCGAACTATGGCTACACCTTC.

This chain joins TRBV18 and TRBJ2-3; 10 bases are shared with TRBD1. The CDR3 has 14 amino acids. Germline values: CDR1 KGHSH, CDR2 LQKENI. V dropped 3 bases and J dropped 5; count of bases not matched to a gene: 2. The CDR3 DNA follows: TGTGCCAGCTCACCGGGACAGGGGATAGATACGCAGTATTTT. It specifies CASSPGQGIDTQYF.

This clone showed up just once. DNA of the CDR3: TGTGCCAGCAGCGAGGGGCCAGGGATGTTAAAAGAGACCCAGTACTTC. Protein sequence: CASSEGPGMLKETQYF. The J gene is TRBJ2-5, the V gene TRBV9; D is possibly TRBD1 (5 bases). The ends were cut back, 3 bases at V and 3 bases at J, with 18 bases in the middle. Looked up from germline, CDR1 is SGDLS and CDR2 is YYNGEE. This CDR3 contains 16 residues.

CDR3 nucleotides: TGCGCCAGCAGCTTGTCTAGCGGGGTTTACAATGAGCAGTTCTTC. Amino acids: CASSLSSGVYNEQFF. The chain has TRBV5-1 and TRBJ2-1; 9 bases map to TRBD2. The CDR3 consists of 15 residues. V was clipped by 1 base and J by 4 bases; unmatched bases: 3. Germline V gives CDR1 SGHRS, CDR2 YFSETQ.

The chain joins TRBV30 to TRBJ2-2; D remains unclear. CDR3 length: 14 amino acids. From germline, CDR1 is GTSNPN and CDR2 SVGIG (reference sequence). Trimming removed 0 bases from V and 2 bases from J, with 7 bases in between. In DNA form, the CDR3 reads TGTGCCTGGAGTGTACACAGTAACACCGGGGAGCTGTTTTTT. Translated, it gives CAWSVHSNTGELFF. The whole variable domain, remainder taken from reference TRBV30 and TRBJ2-2, is SQTIHQWPATLVQPVGSPLSLECTVEGTSNPNLYWYRQAAGRGLQLLFYSVGIGQISSEVPQNLSASRPQDRQFILSSKKLLLSDSGFYLCAWSVHSNTGELFFGEGSRLTVL.

V and J are TRBV3-1 (or the pseudogene TRBV3-2) and TRBJ1-2; possible D gene TRBD1, 6 bases. V was pared by 3 bases and J by 5 bases, with 10 bases between. The length of the CDR3 is 13 residues. Germline V gene data show CDR1 as LGHDT and CDR2 as YNNKEL (reference sequence). The CDR3 loop reads CASSHDRPYGYTF. The CDR3 region has the DNA TGTGCCAGCAGCCATGACAGGCCTTATGGCTACACCTTC.

The rearrangement links TRBV15 to TRBJ2-7, with D maybe TRBD1 (5 bases). The CDR3 is made up of 13 amino acids. Germline-derived CDR1 and CDR2 are LNHNV and YYDKDF (reference sequence). Trimming cost V 5 bases and J 4 bases, with 12 bases left between them. Written as DNA, the CDR3 is TGTGCCACCAGCGATGGCCAGGGATACGAGCAGTACTTC. Amino acid sequence: CATSDGQGYEQYF.

The V call is TRBV28, the J call TRBJ1-1; 7 nucleotides agree with TRBD1. With 4 bases clipped from V and 4 bases from J, the junction kept 6 bases outside the gene matches. The CDR3 has 14 amino acids. The germline V gene has CDR1 MDHEN and CDR2 SYDVKM. The CDR3 reads CASSSGTAVTEAFF. The CDR3 DNA sequence: TGTGCCAGCAGTTCAGGGACAGCTGTCACTGAAGCTTTCTTT.